These 9 T cell receptor beta chains came from one sample sequenced in a study of metastatic and nonmetastatic thyroid tumors. MiXCR re-clonotyped the PCR reads for TCRdb. The top ten hold roughly 9.7% of the sample, which has around 14,000 clones, 25% seen once. Every patient was untreated before thyroid surgery. Sequenced sample: tumor tissue. The receptor set was obtained from a female donor with papillary thyroid cancer or a benign thyroid nodule (not recorded which). Some clones in this sample may be carry-over from other donors' samples.

This clone has only a few counts. An end of the junction does not agree with germline; a read error may underlie this. The sample carries other DNA sequences with the same CDR3. The chain has TRBV28 and TRBJ1-5, with D possibly matching TRBD1 (6 bases). CDR3 size: 16 residues. CDR1 and CDR2 (germline): MDHEN, SYDVKM. The CDR3 here is CASTPPQGFGDQPQHF. The CDR3 region has the DNA TGTGCAAGCACCCCACCTCAGGGGTTTGGGGATCAGCCCCAGCATTTT.

This clone was detected only a few times. V is TRBV27 and J is TRBJ1-3; D not certain. CDR3 length equals 15 residues. Germline V gene data show CDR1 as MNHEY and CDR2 as SMNVEV (reference sequence). Trimming cost V 5 bases and J 4 bases, with 15 bases left between them. CDR3 coding DNA: TGTGCCAGCAGTGAAGATAAGGGCGCCGGAAACACCATATATTTT. Encoded protein: CASSEDKGAGNTIYF.

Many counts were recorded for this clone. The CDR3 DNA follows: TGTGCCAGTAGTCCGATACCGGGACAGATTATGAACACTGAAGCTTTCTTT. The encoded protein is CASSPIPGQIMNTEAFF. This sequence joins TRBV19 and TRBJ1-1, with TRBD1 matching over 7 bases. The CDR3 is 17 residues long. The V gene's germline CDR1 is LNHDA and CDR2 SQIVND (reference sequence). V trimming: 5 bases; J trimming: 0 bases; junction bases outside the gene matches: 12.

The chain joins TRBV6-5 to TRBJ1-3; 9 bases agree with TRBD1. The germline gives CDR1 MNHEY, CDR2 SVGAGI. Losses at the gene ends were 2 bases for V and 9 bases for J; bases not matched to a gene: 8. The CDR3 loop spans 15 amino acids. The CDR3 DNA reads as TGTGCCAGCAGTTACGGGGACAGGGCGGTTGGCACCATATATTTT. Amino acid sequence: CASSYGDRAVGTIYF.

This clone was observed at least ten times. This sequence joins TRBV7-3 and TRBJ2-5; D unclear. Germline CDR1 reads SGHTA; CDR2 reads FQGTGA. The CDR3 is 13 residues long. V shed 5 bases and J shed 3 bases, with 10 bases lying between them. The DNA of the CDR3 is TGTGCCAGCAGCCTAGGCTCAAAAGAGACCCAGTACTTC. It codes for CASSLGSKETQYF.

V usage is TRBV12-3 or TRBV12-4 and J usage is TRBJ1-1, with no clear D. The CDR3 has 16 residues. V was pared by 3 bases and J by 1 base, with 15 bases between. Here the CDR3 DNA reads TGTGCCAGCAGTTTTACCCATGGCGGGTGGAACACTGAAGCTTTCTTT. The encoded protein is CASSFTHGGWNTEAFF.

The CDR3: CASSLSYGNQPQHF. DNA of the CDR3: TGTGCCAGCAGCTTATCGTACGGCAATCAGCCCCAGCATTTT. V is TRBV7-9 and J is TRBJ1-5, with unresolved D. Germline CDR1 and CDR2: SEHNR and FQNEAQ (reference sequence). The length of the CDR3 is 14 residues. Trimming shortened V by 2 bases and J by 2 bases, and 7 bases separated the two germline ends.

Concerning this clone itself: One base away lies a much larger clone, so this may be a sequencing read error. This chain connects TRBV10-3 to TRBJ2-3, with 10 bases lining up with TRBD1. The junction had 10 bases not matched to a gene; V was cut back by 8 bases and J by 5 bases. In germline, CDR1 is ENHRY, CDR2 SYGVKD. The CDR3 consists of 15 residues. CDR3 in amino acids: CAIDLTGGVGDTQYF. CDR3 DNA sequence: TGTGCCATCGATCTGACAGGGGGCGTCGGAGATACGCAGTATTTT.

This chain uses TRBV12-3 or TRBV12-4 with TRBJ2-5; 8 bases agree with TRBD2. V was pared by 4 bases and J by 5 bases, with 6 bases of the junction left unmatched. The CDR3 covers 14 residues. CDR3 protein: CASSSWTSSETQYF. As DNA, the CDR3 is TGTGCCAGCAGTTCCTGGACTAGCTCGGAGACCCAGTACTTC.